This T cell receptor (beta chain) was recovered during a study of T cells after yellow fever vaccination. Production of TCR cDNA was by 5'RACE template switching, which also added a universal primer site and UMIs. In TCRdb, the 5' RACE reads were re-called with MiXCR into one record per CDR3 protein. The data contain approximately 600,000 distinct CDR3 sequences, over 9% of them singletons. This clonotype has more than one count but fewer than ten. Its antigen is unknown. From germline, CDR1 is SGHTS and CDR2 YDEGEE. This CDR3 spans 14 amino acids. J lost 4 bases, V lost 4 bases, and 3 bases had no gene match. Overall study findings and caveats: A small share of clonotypes appeared in both CD4 and CD8 compartments. FACS-sorted repertoires might harbor abundant contaminating clonotypes from the bulk population.

The rearrangement uses TRBV5-8 and TRBJ2-4; the match to TRBD1 covers 9 bases. Material: PBMCs, obtained on the day of the yellow fever booster vaccination. This TCR came from a man aged 25-45 years who received the YFV17D yellow fever vaccine. CDR3 coding DNA: TGTGCCAGCAGCGCCGGGACAGGGAAAAACATTCAGTACTTC. Residues: CASSAGTGKNIQYF. The full variable domain, in which reference TRBV5-8 and TRBJ2-4 provide the parts outside the CDR3, is EAGVTQSPTHLIKTRGQQATLRCSPISGHTSVYWYQQALGLGLQFLLWYDEGEERNRGNFPPRFSGRQFPNYSSELNVNALELEDSALYLCASSAGTGKNIQYFGAGTRLSVL.